Sequencing of this T cell receptor beta chain was carried out in a study of cytomegalovirus exposure and HLA in healthy donors. Notes on the study in general: Common viral pathogens were later found to be apparently linked to several of the most significant clusters. The presence/absence work took it that sequencing depth was about the same across donors.

The CDR3 extends over 13 amino acids. V lost 4 bases and J lost 2; bases outside the gene matches: 0. Per the germline V gene, CDR1 is SGHKS and CDR2 is YYEKEE (reference sequence). It was with 60 Vbeta and 13 Jbeta primers that the PCR ran. The data were produced by immunoSEQ multiplex PCR, yet TCRdb's version contains in-frame clones alone and is incomplete. The repertoire has about 200,000 clones, roughly 85% of them found once; the top ten carry less than 2.5%. In regard to this clone: Its target is unknown.

This rearrangement joins TRBV5-5 to TRBJ1-3; 7 bases match TRBD1. The sequence came from a woman aged 50 to 65 in good health and CMV-seronegative. Sample: PBMCs. The CDR3 sequence is CASSDRAGNTIYF. DNA of the CDR3: TGTGCCAGCAGCGACAGGGCTGGAAACACCATATATTTT. The variable domain in full, with the rest retrieved from reference TRBV5-5 and TRBJ1-3, is DAGVTQSPTHLIKTRGQQVTLRCSPISGHKSVSWYQQVLGQGPQFIFQYYEKEERGRGNFPDRFSARQFPNYSSELNVNALLLGDSALYLCASSDRAGNTIYFGEGSWLTVV.